This TCR beta chain was retrieved from a study of metastatic and nonmetastatic thyroid tumors. With MiXCR, TCRdb reprocessed the PCR reads. The table lists some 14,000 clones, 29% of them singletons. In this sample, this clone turned up a few times. V was pared by 10 bases and J by 5 bases, with 11 bases between. Germline V gives CDR1 MNHNS, CDR2 SASEGT. The CDR3 is made up of 11 amino acids. Thyroid surgery took place with no prior treatment in any patient. What was sequenced was tumor tissue. The receptor comes from a male donor with papillary thyroid cancer or a benign thyroid nodule (not recorded which). Some clones in this sample may be carry-over from other donors' samples. The rearrangement joins TRBV6-1 to TRBJ1-2; D is perhaps TRBD1 (5 bases). The CDR3 DNA sequence: TGTGCCACCTCCGGGGGTTATGGCTACACCTTC. Its protein is CATSGGYGYTF.